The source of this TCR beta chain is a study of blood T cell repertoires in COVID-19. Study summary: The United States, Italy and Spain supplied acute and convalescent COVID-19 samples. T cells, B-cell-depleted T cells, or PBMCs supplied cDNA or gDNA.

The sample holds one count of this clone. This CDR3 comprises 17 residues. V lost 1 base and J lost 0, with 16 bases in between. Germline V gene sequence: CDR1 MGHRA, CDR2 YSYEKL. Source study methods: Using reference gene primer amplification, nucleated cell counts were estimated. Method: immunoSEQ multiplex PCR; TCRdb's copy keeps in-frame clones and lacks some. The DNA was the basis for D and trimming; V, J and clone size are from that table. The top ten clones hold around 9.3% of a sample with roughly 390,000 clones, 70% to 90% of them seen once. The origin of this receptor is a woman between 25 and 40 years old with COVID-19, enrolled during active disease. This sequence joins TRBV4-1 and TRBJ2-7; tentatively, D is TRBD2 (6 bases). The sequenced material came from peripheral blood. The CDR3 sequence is CASSQVGDSIYSYEQYF. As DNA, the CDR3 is TGCGCCAGCAGCCAAGTAGGGGACTCGATCTACTCCTACGAGCAGTACTTC.